The 15 T cell receptor beta chains listed next were all sequenced from one sample in a study of T cell changes during pregnancy in multiple sclerosis. Only in-frame clones appear in the TCRdb table, and some are missing; sequencing was by immunoSEQ multiplex PCR. Here the sample spans some 47,000 clones, around 89% being singletons. Material: CD8+ T cells from peripheral blood mononuclear cells, obtained in the second trimester of pregnancy. The receptors were gathered from a female donor with multiple sclerosis, enrolled in a pregnancy study.

Only one count was recorded for this clone. V gene TRBV5-1 combines with J gene TRBJ2-7, with 8 bases fitting TRBD1. V lost 3 bases and J lost 1; bases outside the gene matches: 15. CDR3 length: 18 residues. CDR1 is SGHRS, CDR2 YFSETQ, per germline. Here the CDR3 reads CASSYAPSTGGLSYEQYF. CDR3 DNA: TGCGCCAGCAGCTACGCTCCTTCCACAGGGGGTCTTTCCTACGAGCAGTACTTC.

V usage is TRBV5-1 and J usage is TRBJ2-2; TRBD1 matches at 10 bases. J gave up 1 base and V 5 bases, and 5 bases lay outside the gene matches. The CDR3 consists of 16 residues. Germline V gene data show CDR1 as SGHRS and CDR2 as YFSETQ. CDR3 loop: CASRNRDRGNTGELFF. CDR3 sequence (DNA): TGCGCCAGCAGAAACCGGGACAGGGGGAACACCGGGGAGCTGTTTTTT.

The chain carries TRBV5-4 and TRBJ1-2; D gene unclear. This CDR3 spans 15 amino acids. V gave up 2 bases and J gave up 1 base, with 12 bases separating them. The V gene's germline CDR1 is SGHNT and CDR2 YYREEE (reference sequence). The CDR3 bases are TGTGCCAGCAGCTTCGAGGGTATCGTTAACTATGGCTACACCTTC. Its translation: CASSFEGIVNYGYTF.

The V gene is TRBV25-1, the J gene TRBJ1-1; a weak D match, TRBD1 (5 bases). Trimming removed 3 bases at V and 4 bases at J, with 12 bases between. The CDR3 length is 14 residues. Germline V gene data show CDR1 as MGHDK and CDR2 as SYGVNS. This chain's CDR3 is CASSETVGPTEAFF. DNA of the CDR3: TGTGCCAGCAGTGAGACGGTGGGGCCCACTGAAGCTTTCTTT.

The rearrangement uses TRBV6-5 and TRBJ1-1; D gene unclear. Germline CDR1 and CDR2: MNHEY and SVGAGI. V was cut by 4 bases and J by 6 bases, with 15 bases left in between. There are 14 residues in the CDR3. This CDR3 is CASSFNSLGSEAFF. The CDR3 coding sequence is TGTGCCAGCAGTTTCAACTCGTTGGGCTCTGAAGCTTTCTTT.

The CDR3 spells CASSQEGGNQPQHF. In nucleotides, the CDR3 is TGTGCCAGCAGCCAAGAGGGAGGGAATCAGCCCCAGCATTTT. This chain joins TRBV4-2 and TRBJ1-5; the D is unclear. Germline V gives CDR1 LGHNA, CDR2 YNFKEQ. This CDR3 spans 14 amino acids. V lost 0 bases and J lost 4, with 7 bases in between.

The genes are TRBV7-9 and TRBJ1-1; D gene ambiguous. The CDR3 contains 13 residues. The V end lost 5 bases, the J end lost 4 bases, and 11 bases lay between the germline ends. The germline V gene has CDR1 SEHNR and CDR2 FQNEAQ (reference sequence). The CDR3 loop reads CASSRDDTTEAFF. CDR3 sequence (DNA): TGTGCCAGCAGCCGGGATGATACCACTGAAGCTTTCTTT.

CDR3 DNA sequence: TGTGCCAGCAGTTTAGTGACGGGGGCCTACGAGCAGTACTTC. It encodes CASSLVTGAYEQYF. The chain joins TRBV28 to TRBJ2-7, with D perhaps matching TRBD2 (6 bases). This CDR3 comprises 14 residues. Trimming took off 2 bases at V and 2 bases at J, with 10 bases between the two ends. Germline V gives CDR1 MDHEN, CDR2 SYDVKM. The full variable domain, with the rest looked up from reference TRBV28 and TRBJ2-7, is DVKVTQSSRYLVKRTGEKVFLECVQDMDHENMFWYRQDPGLGLRLIYFSYDVKMKEKGDIPEGYSVSREKKERFSLILESASTNQTSMYLCASSLVTGAYEQYFGPGTRLTVT.

The J gene is TRBJ2-3, the V gene TRBV2, with D maybe TRBD2 (6 bases). V lost 10 bases and J lost 0, with 32 bases in between. From germline, CDR1 is SNHLY and CDR2 FYNNEI. This CDR3 region has 20 residues. CDR3 bases: TGTGCCACCGTGGGGGTCCGGGGGACGACCGCTTTATCTAGCACAGATACGCAGTATTTT. Translated: CATVGVRGTTALSSTDTQYF.

V usage is TRBV6-5 and J usage is TRBJ1-2; 7 bases align to TRBD1. This CDR3 spans 15 amino acids. V shed 0 bases and J 8 bases; nucleotides not matched to a gene: 9. The V gene's germline CDR1 is MNHEY and CDR2 SVGAGI. The CDR3: CASSYSDRSYSGYTF. The CDR3 DNA reads TGTGCCAGCAGTTACTCGGACAGGTCCTATTCGGGCTACACCTTC.

V gene TRBV5-6 combines with J gene TRBJ1-2; D unclear. V lost 0 bases and J 6 bases, leaving 6 bases between the germline ends. Germline V CDR1 and CDR2: SGHDT, YYEEEE. CDR3 length: 12 amino acids. CDR3 DNA: TGTGCCAGCAGCTTGGTAGGAGATGGCTACACCTTC. It specifies CASSLVGDGYTF. Combining the CDR3 with reference TRBV5-6 and TRBJ1-2 gives the whole variable domain DAGVTQSPTHLIKTRGQQVTLRCSPKSGHDTVSWYQQALGQGPQFIFQYYEEEERQRGNFPDRFSGHQFPNYSSELNVNALLLGDSALYLCASSLVGDGYTFGSGTRLTVV.

The chain has TRBV5-5 and TRBJ2-1; TRBD2 aligns across 12 bases. Unmatched junction bases numbered 7, after V lost 4 bases and J lost 5 bases. The CDR3 spans 16 residues. The germline CDR1 and CDR2 sequences are SGHKS and YYEKEE (reference sequence). The CDR3, as DNA: TGTGCCAGCAGCCTTCCTAGCGGGGGGGCTGACAATGAGCAGTTCTTC. Encoded protein: CASSLPSGGADNEQFF.

The chain links TRBV5-8 to TRBJ2-2; 8 bases agree with TRBD1. The CDR3 has 15 residues. In germline, CDR1 is SGHTS, CDR2 YDEGEE. V gave up 0 bases and J gave up 4 bases; unmatched junction bases: 2. The CDR3 DNA is TGTGCCAGCAGCTTGGCCAGGGGGCCCACCGGGGAGCTGTTTTTT. Protein product: CASSLARGPTGELFF.

This rearrangement joins TRBV9 to TRBJ1-5; 10 bases align to TRBD1. Germline loops: CDR1 SGDLS, CDR2 YYNGEE. The V and J ends lost 2 bases and 3 bases, in that order; junction bases with no gene match: 2. This CDR3 is 15 amino acids long. The CDR3 DNA follows: TGTGCCAGCAGCGTTGGGACAGGGGCCAATCAGCCCCAGCATTTT. This translates into CASSVGTGANQPQHF.

J is TRBJ1-4 and V is TRBV7-9; 8 nucleotides agree with TRBD1. Germline-derived CDR1 and CDR2 are SEHNR and FQNEAQ (reference sequence). This CDR3 has 16 residues. Trimming cost V 7 bases and J 8 bases; bases outside gene matches: 15. CDR3 DNA sequence: TGTGCCAGCAACCCCTCAGGGGGCCCTGAGGAGGAAAAACTGTTTTTT. Amino acids: CASNPSGGPEEEKLFF.